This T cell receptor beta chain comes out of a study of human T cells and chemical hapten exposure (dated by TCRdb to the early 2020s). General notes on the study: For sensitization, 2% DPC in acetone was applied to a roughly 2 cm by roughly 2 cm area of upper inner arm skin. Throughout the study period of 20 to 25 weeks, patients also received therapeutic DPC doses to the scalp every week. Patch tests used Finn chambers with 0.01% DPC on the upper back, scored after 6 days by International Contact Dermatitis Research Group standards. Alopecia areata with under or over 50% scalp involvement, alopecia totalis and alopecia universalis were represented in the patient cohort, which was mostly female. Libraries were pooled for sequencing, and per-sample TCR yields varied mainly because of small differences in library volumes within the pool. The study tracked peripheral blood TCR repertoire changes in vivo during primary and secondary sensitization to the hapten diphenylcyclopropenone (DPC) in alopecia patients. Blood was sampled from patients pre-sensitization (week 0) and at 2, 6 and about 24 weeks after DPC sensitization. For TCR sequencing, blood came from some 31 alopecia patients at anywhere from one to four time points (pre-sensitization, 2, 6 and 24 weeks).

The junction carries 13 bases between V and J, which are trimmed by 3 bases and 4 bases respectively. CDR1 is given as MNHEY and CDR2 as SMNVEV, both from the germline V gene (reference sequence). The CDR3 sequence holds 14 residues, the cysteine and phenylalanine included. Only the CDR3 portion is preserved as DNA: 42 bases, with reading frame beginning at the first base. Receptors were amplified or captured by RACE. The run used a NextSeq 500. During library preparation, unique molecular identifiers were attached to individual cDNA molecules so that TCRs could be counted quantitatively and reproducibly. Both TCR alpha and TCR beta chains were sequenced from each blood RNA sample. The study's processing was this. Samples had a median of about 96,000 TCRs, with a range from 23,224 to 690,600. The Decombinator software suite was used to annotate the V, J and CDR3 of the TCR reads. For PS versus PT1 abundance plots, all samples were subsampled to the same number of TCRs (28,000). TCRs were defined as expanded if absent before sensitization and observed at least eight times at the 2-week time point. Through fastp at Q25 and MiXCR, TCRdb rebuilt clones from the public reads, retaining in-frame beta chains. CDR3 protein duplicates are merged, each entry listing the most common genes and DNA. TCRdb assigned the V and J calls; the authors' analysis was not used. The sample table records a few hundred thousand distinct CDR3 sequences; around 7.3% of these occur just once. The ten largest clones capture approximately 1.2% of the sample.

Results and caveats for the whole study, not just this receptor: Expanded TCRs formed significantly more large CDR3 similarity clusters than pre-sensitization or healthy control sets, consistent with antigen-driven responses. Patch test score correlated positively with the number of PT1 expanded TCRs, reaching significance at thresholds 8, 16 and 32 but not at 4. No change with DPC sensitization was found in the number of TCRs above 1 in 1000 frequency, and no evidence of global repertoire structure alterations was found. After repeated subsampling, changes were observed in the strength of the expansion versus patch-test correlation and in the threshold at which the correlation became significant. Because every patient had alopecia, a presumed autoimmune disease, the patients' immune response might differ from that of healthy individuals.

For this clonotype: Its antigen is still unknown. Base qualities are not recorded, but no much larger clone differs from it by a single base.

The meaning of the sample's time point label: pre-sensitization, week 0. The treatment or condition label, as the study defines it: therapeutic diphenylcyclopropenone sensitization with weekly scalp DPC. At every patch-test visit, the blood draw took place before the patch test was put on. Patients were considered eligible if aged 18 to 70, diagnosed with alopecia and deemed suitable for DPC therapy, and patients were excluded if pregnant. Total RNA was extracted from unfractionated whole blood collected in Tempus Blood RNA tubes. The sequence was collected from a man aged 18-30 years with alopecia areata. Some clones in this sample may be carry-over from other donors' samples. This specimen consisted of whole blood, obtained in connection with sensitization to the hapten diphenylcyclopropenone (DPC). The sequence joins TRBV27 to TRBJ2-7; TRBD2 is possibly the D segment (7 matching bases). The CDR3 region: CASSLRRGAYEQYF. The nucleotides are TGTGCCAGCAGTTTGCGTCGGGGGGCTTACGAGCAGTACTTC.